This T cell receptor (beta chain) came from a study of blood T cell repertoires in COVID-19. Looking at the study overall: Acute and convalescent COVID-19 samples came from the United States, Italy and Spain. T cells, B-cell-depleted T cells, or PBMCs provided the cDNA or gDNA that served as material.

Which cohort a participant joined came from the clinical history participants gave. Germline V lookup: CDR1 MNHEY, CDR2 SMNVEV (reference sequence). The CDR3 is made up of 14 amino acids. The ends were cut back, 3 bases at V and 5 bases at J, with 11 bases in the middle. In the study's own analysis: The authors estimated nucleated cell counts from reference gene primer amplification. Method: immunoSEQ multiplex PCR; TCRdb's copy keeps in-frame clones and lacks some. The V and J calls and clone size are taken from that table; D and trimming were inferred from the DNA. Here the sample spans a few hundred thousand clones, around 90% being singletons.

The J gene is TRBJ1-5, the V gene TRBV27, with D tentatively TRBD1 (5 bases). This TCR came from a human donor in a cohort exposed to, infected with or recovered from COVID-19 (not recorded which). The donor label of this sample is uncertain. The sequenced material came from PBMCs or T cells enriched from blood (not recorded which). The CDR3 nucleotides are TGTGCCAGCAGTTTCCAGGGAAAGTATCAGCCCCAGCATTTT. Amino acid sequence: CASSFQGKYQPQHF.